The source of this TCR beta chain is a study of identical twins. One entry per CDR3 protein results from TCRdb running MiXCR on the 5' RACE reads. The sample includes hundreds of thousands of distinct CDR3 sequences, 6.5% to 9.5% of them seen just once. Germline V gives CDR1 DFQATT, CDR2 SNEGSKA (reference sequence). The CDR3 consists of 13 residues. The sample was also reused in another study, on yellow fever vaccine responses in identical twins.

The chain has TRBV20-1 and TRBJ2-1, with D perhaps assigned TRBD1 or TRBD2 (5 bases each). Sequencing was performed on memory (CD45RO+) T cells sorted from blood. The clonotype was recovered from a woman aged 18-30 years in good health. The CDR3 sequence is CSVPRENYNEQFF. As DNA, the CDR3 is TGCAGCGTACCCAGGGAGAACTACAATGAGCAGTTCTTC.